This T cell receptor (beta chain) emerged from a study of OX40 agonist ivuxolimab in advanced cancers. Study background: Partial responses occurred in three patients (one hepatocellular carcinoma, two cutaneous melanoma).

Germline V gives CDR1 MNHEY, CDR2 SMNVEV (reference sequence). This CDR3 contains 13 residues. V was shortened by 6 bases and J by 9 bases, with 18 bases between the two germline ends. In the case of this clone: Its target is unknown.

Study findings and constraints: CD4+ and CD8+ blood T cells expanded clonally by week 6 at 0.1 to 3.0 mg/kg. At 0.1-3.0 mg/kg, partial responders had clonal expansion among the lowest observed.

Drawing of blood for sampling happened at baseline, at cycle 4 day 1, and at cycle 7 day 1. Clones were read by immunoSEQ multiplex PCR, and TCRdb kept only the in-frame ones, dropping some. This sample has more than 7,000 clones, with roughly 90% found just once. The sequence was obtained from an adult with an advanced solid tumor such as melanoma, head and neck, liver or kidney cancer. Specimen: CD4+ or CD8+ T cells sorted from blood, collected in a trial of the OX40 agonist ivuxolimab. This rearrangement joins TRBV27 to TRBJ2-7, with D possibly being TRBD2 (5 bases). In DNA form, the CDR3 reads TGTGCCAGCAGCCCGACCGCTCACGGAGGGCAGTACTTC. It encodes CASSPTAHGGQYF.